One T cell receptor (beta chain) is described in this entry. Germline trimming cut 1 base from V and 4 bases from J; bases unmatched to any gene: 5. The CDR3 is 15 residues long. In germline, CDR1 is SGHRS, CDR2 YFSETQ. The entry originates in a study of cytomegalovirus exposure and HLA in healthy donors. PCR was performed using 60 Vbeta and 13 Jbeta primers. Repertoires were generated with immunoSEQ multiplex PCR, while TCRdb's copy carries only in-frame clones and drops some. The sample has 110,000 to 150,000 clones, approximately 80% seen once; the top ten hold roughly 4%. The V and J genes are TRBV5-1 and TRBJ1-1, with 9 bases lining up with TRBD1. Source material: PBMCs. This clonotype originated in a woman between 35 and 50 years old in good health and CMV-seropositive. The CDR3, as DNA: TGCGCCAGCAGCTTGACCCAGACAGGGGGCACTGAAGCTTTCTTT. It yields the protein CASSLTQTGGTEAFF.